What follows are 11 T cell receptor beta chains derived from one specimen sequenced in a study of CXCR3-negative and CXCR3-positive naive CD8 T cells. Findings and caveats of the study: For CXCR3-positive naive cells, TRB CDR3s were more hydrophobic than those of CXCR3-negative naive cells.

UMI-labeled TRB cDNA libraries were prepared by 5' RACE. TCRdb re-called the 5' RACE reads and shows each CDR3 protein once, DNA omitted. The specimen's table records 55,000 to 75,000 distinct CDR3 sequences. Antigen specificity for these receptors is unknown. Material: naive CXCR3+ CD8+ T cells from blood. Subset given: CD45RO-CCR7+CD27+CD95- naive CD8+ T cells expressing CXCR3 (TNR3+). The receptor set was obtained from a human donor in good health. Some clones in this sample may be carry-over from other donors' samples.

This chain joins TRBV10-3 and TRBJ2-3; checking the TCRdb D call of TRBD2 is not possible without DNA. This CDR3 region has 15 residues. Germline CDR1 reads ENHRY; CDR2 reads SYGVKD. The CDR3 sequence: CAISEPETSRDTQYF.

The chain links TRBV9 to TRBJ2-6. The V gene's germline CDR1 is SGDLS and CDR2 YYNGEE. The CDR3 extends over 15 amino acids. CDR3 protein: CASSVGFAGANVLTF.

This chain joins TRBV7-9 and TRBJ1-4. Germline-derived CDR1 and CDR2 are SEHNR and FQNEAQ (reference sequence). The CDR3 sequence is 14 residues long. The CDR3 sequence is CASSLSEGNEKLFF. Full variable domain (rest looked up from reference TRBV7-9 and TRBJ1-4): DTGVSQNPRHKITKRGQNVTFRCDPISEHNRLYWYRQTLGQGPEFLTYFQNEAQLEKSRLLSDRFSAERPKGSFSTLEIQRTEQGDSAMYLCASSLSEGNEKLFFGSGTQLSVL.

This chain links TRBV3-1 with TRBJ1-2; with no DNA, the TCRdb D assignment of TRBD1 cannot be verified. From germline, CDR1 is LGHDT and CDR2 YNNKEL (reference sequence). This CDR3 has 15 amino acids. This chain's CDR3 is CASSQVGGISYGYTF.

The genes are TRBV29-1 and TRBJ1-1; the TRBD1 assignment by TCRdb is unverifiable without DNA. The V gene's germline CDR1 is SQVTM and CDR2 ANQGSEA. The CDR3 is made up of 13 amino acids. This chain's CDR3 is CSSTGGWGTEAFF.

This sequence joins TRBV5-1 and TRBJ2-2; with no DNA, the TCRdb D assignment of TRBD1 cannot be verified. From germline, CDR1 is SGHRS and CDR2 YFSETQ. The CDR3 runs to 16 residues. The CDR3 loop is CASSFEGGPVTGELFF.

The chain employs TRBV6-2 or TRBV6-3 and TRBJ2-7. CDR1 and CDR2 from the germline V gene are MNHEY and SVGEGT. There are 12 residues in the CDR3. The CDR3 is CATYHDSYEQYF.

This sequence joins TRBV19 and TRBJ2-1; lacking DNA, the TRBD1 call made by TCRdb goes unchecked. Germline values: CDR1 LNHDA, CDR2 SQIVND (reference sequence). The CDR3 contains 15 residues. The CDR3 sequence: CASRLTGGFRNEQFF.

The J gene is TRBJ1-3, the V gene TRBV21-1; TCRdb outputs TRBD1, but without DNA this stays unchecked. TRBV21-1 is listed as a pseudogene. This CDR3 is built from 15 residues. Here the CDR3 reads CASSKGGAAGNTIYF.

The chain joins TRBV4-3 to TRBJ2-3. Germline V lookup: CDR1 LGHNA, CDR2 YSLEER. This CDR3 contains 15 residues. CDR3 region: CASSQGVYSTDTQYF.

The V gene is TRBV12-3 or TRBV12-4, the J gene TRBJ2-1; TCRdb names TRBD1, which stays unverified in the absence of DNA. The CDR3 sequence is 14 residues long. The CDR3 protein is CASSLQGEYNEQFF.